The present TCR beta chain was sequenced within a study of response to subunit inactivated influenza vaccine. From the RT-PCR reads, TCRdb called clonotypes with MiXCR, one entry per CDR3 protein. The table lists about 540,000 distinct CDR3 sequences, approximately 20% of them singletons. Germline CDR1 is DFQATT and CDR2 is SNEGSKA (reference sequence). The CDR3 length is 13 residues. Trimming left V 1 base short and J 8 bases short, with 9 bases between. The data also belong to a second study, concerning T cells expressing NK-cell markers. In that study: cDNA encoding TCR beta was synthesized via 5'RACE template switching incorporating UMIs.

V and J are TRBV20-1 and TRBJ1-6; D is possibly TRBD1 (5 bases). The source of this sequence is a man aged 45-65 years who received an inactivated influenza vaccine. This specimen was CD4+ T cells sorted from PBMCs, taken approximately 13 days after vaccination. CDR3 DNA sequence: TGCAGTGCTAGAGTTGACAGTCATTCACCCCTCCACTTT. Translated, it gives CSARVDSHSPLHF.